This record looks at one T cell receptor beta chain sequence and its context. What antigen it recognizes has not been identified. The input lacks base qualities; no much larger clone sits a single base away. The time point label on this specimen signifies: cycle 2 day 1 (C2D1) of nivolumab. All trial patients had relapsed after autologous stem cell transplantation, with cohorts A, B and C differing in prior brentuximab vedotin exposure. A total of over 55 patients with relapsed/refractory classical Hodgkin lymphoma made up the trial cohort, and each patient's best overall response was complete response, partial response or progressive disease. Single-agent nivolumab was administered to trial patients in the multi-cohort phase II CheckMate 205 trial. Best overall response was determined by an independent review committee according to the 2007 International Working Group response criteria. PBMCs from the trial were collected at three points: immediately before nivolumab initiation (C1D1), and during therapy at cycle 2 day 1 and cycle 4 day 1. Peripheral blood was collected in 8 mL Vacutainer Cell Preparation Tubes, from which PBMCs were isolated by centrifugation and then cryopreserved.

Taken from the germline V gene, the CDR1 and CDR2 loops are SGHRS and YFSETQ. From its cysteine to its phenylalanine, the CDR3 spans 14 amino acids. The DNA shown is the 42-base CDR3, in frame from base 1. V drops 3 bases and J drops 1 base, leaving 10 bases in between. This specimen comes from a study of PD-1 blockade in classical Hodgkin lymphoma (dated by TCRdb to 2020 to 2021). In terms of the full investigation: Nivolumab dosing was 3 mg/kg intravenously every 2 weeks, continuing until either disease progression or unacceptable toxicity. The study used TCR beta sequencing and CyTOF to define a peripheral blood immune signature of response to PD-1 blockade in classical Hodgkin lymphoma.

Genomic DNA was extracted with the Qiagen DNeasy kit from unsorted PBMCs and from negatively selected CD4+ and CD8+ fractions. Using primers that anneal to V and J segments, immunoSEQ multiplex PCR amplified the TCR beta CDR3 regions. A synthetic immune receptor repertoire was used to minimize amplification bias, and any remaining bias was removed computationally after sequencing. The authors' analysis ran thus. Custom Python scripts were used to quantify repertoire diversity as the Shannon entropy index. Unsorted, CD4+ and CD8+ repertoires were analyzed separately, except for combined analyses in which CD4+ and CD8+ sequences were merged in silico. Clonal expansion was defined as a frequency increase of at least 2-fold after treatment compared with C1D1, and clones undetected at baseline were assigned a pseudocount of 0.5. Singleton clones were defined as clones with 0 or 1 copy at C1D1, and non-singleton clones were defined as clones with 2 or more copies. Clones expanded in unsorted samples were assigned a CD4+, CD8+ or unknown annotation through matching of protein sequences in sorted samples from the same patient. Diversity changes from C1D1 to C4D1 were tested in paired samples using Wilcoxon tests. The table was pulled from immuneACCESS by TCRdb, which kept in-frame rearrangements only. Such tables lose some clones; where checked, under half of the loss comes from unresolved V genes, and the rest has no known cause. The V and J calls and the clone size are those of that table, but D and trimming were determined from the DNA. In all, the sample holds 11,000 to 15,000 clones, and about 86% of those were seen once. Roughly a quarter of the sample comes from the top ten.

What the study reported, not specific to this receptor: Baseline TCR diversity was reported as lower in newly diagnosed patients than in healthy donors, and lower still in relapsed/refractory patients. Diversity was lower in patients who began nivolumab less than 1 year after ASCT, so these patients were left out of later analyses to avoid confounding by immune reconstitution. Trial patients achieving complete response had baseline diversity similar to newly diagnosed patients, whereas partial responders and progressors had significantly lower diversity. A significant rise by C4D1 was seen in CD4+ but not CD8+ TCR diversity (p=0.0027 vs p=0.16), with the rise being most apparent in complete responders (p=0.02). The study was restricted to a single clinical trial cohort, and the causes of repertoire differences, possibly disease activity or prior therapy, were left undefined.

The sequence joins TRBV5-1 to TRBJ2-5, with TRBD1 tentatively as D gene (6 bases match). Sequenced material: peripheral blood mononuclear cells (PBMCs), taken before the second cycle of nivolumab. This TCR was sampled from a human donor with classical Hodgkin lymphoma. The DNA sequence is TGCGCCAGCAGCTCGGACAGCCCCCAAGAGACCCAGTACTTC. Its product reads: CASSSDSPQETQYF. When the CDR3 is completed using the reference TRBV5-1 and TRBJ2-5 genes on either side, the full variable domain is KAGVTQTPRYLIKTRGQQVTLSCSPISGHRSVSWYQQTPGQGLQFLFEYFSETQRNKGNFPGRFSGRQFSNSRSEMNVSTLELGDSALYLCASSSDSPQETQYFGPGTRLLVL.